This is a list of T cell receptor beta chains from one sample in a study of cytomegalovirus exposure and HLA in healthy donors. Measured with immunoSEQ multiplex PCR; TCRdb has only the in-frame clones, and not every one. Among approximately 100,000 clones, around 82% were seen once, and the ten largest hold 1.5% to 2%. Sequenced sample: PBMCs. Every receptor here comes from a man between 45 and 60 years old in good health and CMV-seronegative. The CDR3 runs from the conserved cysteine through the conserved F or W. The D gene is left open where the match is weak. For some rows the clone size is stated as once, few or many, or as a class when expanded; others skip it.

NA | TRBJ2-2 | NA | TRBV7-9 | CASRPTGTNTGELFF | TGTGCCAGCAGACCGACAGGAACGAACACCGGGGAGCTGTTTTTT
NA | TRBJ2-3 | NA | TRBV6-5 | CASSRDTDTQYF | TGTGCCAGCAGCCGAGACACAGATACGCAGTATTTT
NA | TRBJ1-2 | NA | TRBV5-4 | CASSWMTANYGYTF | TGTGCCAGCAGCTGGATGACAGCTAACTATGGCTACACCTTC
NA | TRBJ1-5 | NA | TRBV5-1 | CASSLTGTLSQPQHF | TGCGCCAGCAGTTTAACAGGGACCCTTTCTCAGCCCCAGCATTTT
NA | TRBJ2-6 | NA | TRBV5-1 | CASSLQGSSGANVLTF | TGCGCCAGCAGCTTACAGGGTAGCTCTGGGGCCAACGTCCTGACTTTC
TRBD2 | TRBJ2-1 | NA | TRBV11-3 | CASSSTSGDVLYNEQFF | TGTGCCAGCAGCTCGACTAGCGGGGACGTGCTCTACAATGAGCAGTTCTTC
NA | TRBJ2-1 | once | TRBV28 | CASSFHGSSYNEQFF | TGTGCCAGCAGTTTCCATGGGAGCTCCTACAATGAGCAGTTCTTC
NA | TRBJ1-3 | once | TRBV5-6 | CASSHTGTSGNTIYF | TGTGCCAGCAGCCATACAGGGACCTCTGGAAACACCATATATTTT
TRBD2 | TRBJ2-3 | NA | TRBV6-4 | CASSDSMSGRDTQYF | TGTGCCAGCAGTGACTCGATGTCCGGGAGGGATACGCAGTATTTT
TRBD1 | TRBJ1-5 | once | TRBV30 | CAWSHRGALNSNQPQHF | TGTGCCTGGAGTCACAGGGGAGCCCTCAATAGCAATCAGCCCCAGCATTTT
TRBD1 | TRBJ1-2 | once | TRBV6-5 | CASSPWTGKYGYTF | TGTGCCAGCAGTCCCTGGACAGGCAAATATGGCTACACCTTC
NA | TRBJ2-2 | NA | TRBV7-8 | CASSSQGDGELFF | TGTGCCAGCAGCTCCCAGGGTGACGGGGAGCTGTTTTTT
TRBD1 | TRBJ2-1 | NA | TRBV7-3 | CASSITGAVYNEQFF | TGTGCCAGCAGCATCACAGGGGCCGTGTACAATGAGCAGTTCTTC
NA | TRBJ1-5 | NA | TRBV5-8 | CASIRGSYQPQHF | TGTGCCAGCATCAGGGGCAGCTATCAGCCCCAGCATTTT
NA | TRBJ2-1 | NA | TRBV19 | CASRYRNLQFF | TGTGCCAGTAGATACAGAAATCTGCAGTTCTTC
TRBD1 | TRBJ1-2 | NA | TRBV6-6 | CASTGQGLHNYGYTF | TGTGCCAGCACCGGACAGGGCCTTCATAACTATGGCTACACCTTC
NA | TRBJ2-5 | NA | TRBV11-2 | CASSTQETQYF | TGTGCCAGCAGCACACAAGAGACCCAGTACTTC
TRBD1 | TRBJ1-2 | few | TRBV28 | CASIPGGTGVYGYTF | TGTGCCAGCATTCCCGGAGGGACAGGGGTCTATGGCTACACCTTC
TRBD1 | TRBJ2-5 | NA | TRBV30 | CAWKKQGQGWETQYF | TGTGCCTGGAAGAAGCAGGGACAGGGCTGGGAGACCCAGTACTTC
NA | TRBJ1-5 | NA | TRBV18 | CASSLGVANQPQHF | TGTGCCAGCTCCCTGGGCGTCGCCAATCAGCCCCAGCATTTT
NA | TRBJ1-1 | few | TRBV19 | CASSITGQRGEAFF | TGTGCCAGTAGTATAACAGGGCAGAGGGGTGAAGCTTTCTTT
NA | TRBJ2-3 | NA | TRBV20-1 | CSALTDTQYF | TGCAGTGCCCTCACAGATACGCAGTATTTT
NA | TRBJ2-7 | NA | TRBV9 | CASSVAGGLTYEQYF | TGTGCCAGCAGCGTAGCCGGGGGTCTCACCTACGAGCAGTACTTC
NA | TRBJ2-2 | NA | TRBV5-1 | CASSLFHGGLGTGELFF | TGCGCCAGCAGCTTATTTCACGGGGGGCTCGGCACCGGGGAGCTGTTTTTT
NA | TRBJ1-2 | NA | TRBV6-5 | CASRSTLGYTF | TGTGCCAGCAGGTCTACCTTGGGCTACACCTTC
NA | TRBJ1-5 | few | TRBV4-2 | CASSRNSGIQPQHF | TGTGCCAGCAGCCGGAATTCCGGGATTCAGCCCCAGCATTTT
NA | TRBJ1-2 | NA | TRBV6-5 | CASSNYGQNYGYTF | TGTGCCAGCAGTAACTACGGACAAAACTATGGCTACACCTTC
NA | TRBJ1-1 | NA | TRBV5-5 | CASSLLRAGRQTEAFF | TGTGCCAGCAGCTTGTTGAGGGCAGGGAGGCAAACTGAAGCTTTCTTT
NA | TRBJ2-2 | NA | TRBV7-9 | CASTPRQSNTGELFF | TGTGCCAGCACCCCAAGACAGTCGAACACCGGGGAGCTGTTTTTT
TRBD1 | TRBJ2-5 | NA | TRBV27 | CASRELGRGHEETQYF | TGTGCCAGCAGGGAATTGGGCAGGGGGCATGAAGAGACCCAGTACTTC
NA | TRBJ1-1 | NA | TRBV7-8 | CASSFSTGTTEAFF | TGTGCCAGCAGCTTTAGTACAGGAACAACTGAAGCTTTCTTT
TRBD1 | TRBJ2-1 | NA | TRBV9 | CASSVLGQGAHEQFF | TGTGCCAGCAGCGTTCTTGGACAGGGGGCGCATGAGCAGTTCTTC
TRBD1 | TRBJ1-5 | NA | TRBV5-1 | CASSFQGASNQPQHF | TGCGCCAGCAGCTTTCAGGGGGCGAGCAATCAGCCCCAGCATTTT
TRBD1 | TRBJ1-5 | NA | TRBV28 | CASSLSPGQVSPQHF | TGTGCCAGCAGTTTATCCCCGGGACAGGTTTCTCCCCAGCATTTT
NA | TRBJ2-1 | NA | TRBV5-8 | CASSLQGTSYNEQFF | TGTGCCAGCAGCTTGCAGGGGACCAGTTACAATGAGCAGTTCTTC
NA | TRBJ2-5 | NA | TRBV5-1 | CASSGGQGGETQYF | TGCGCCAGCAGTGGGGGCCAAGGTGGGGAGACCCAGTACTTC
TRBD1 | TRBJ1-3 | NA | TRBV19 | CASSTRTGGSSGNTIYF | TGTGCCAGTAGTACGCGGACAGGGGGGAGCTCTGGAAACACCATATATTTT
TRBD1 | TRBJ1-1 | NA | TRBV28 | CASSLLGTGANTEAFF | TGTGCCAGCAGTCTCCTCGGGACAGGGGCGAACACTGAAGCTTTCTTT
TRBD1 | TRBJ1-1 | NA | TRBV5-6 | CASSRRTGWNTEAFF | TGTGCCAGCAGCCGTCGGACAGGGTGGAACACTGAAGCTTTCTTT
NA | TRBJ2-7 | NA | TRBV7-3 | CASSLMGGRALGEQYF | TGTGCCAGCAGCTTAATGGGTGGCAGGGCGTTGGGGGAGCAGTACTTC
NA | TRBJ2-6 | NA | TRBV6-1 | CASSVLGANVLTF | TGTGCCAGCAGTGTTCTTGGGGCCAACGTCCTGACTTTC
NA | TRBJ1-2 | once | TRBV7-8 | CASSPSSSPPNYGYTF | TGTGCCAGCAGCCCCTCGTCCAGTCCGCCTAACTATGGCTACACCTTC
NA | TRBJ1-2 | NA | TRBV5-4 | CASSPDRTHGYTF | TGTGCCAGCAGCCCCGACAGAACCCATGGCTACACCTTC
NA | TRBJ1-4 | NA | TRBV18 | CASSPPSTGLNEKLFF | TGTGCCAGCTCACCACCGTCGACAGGACTTAATGAAAAACTGTTTTTT
TRBD2 | TRBJ2-3 | NA | TRBV11-2 | CASSLRAGEFTDTQYF | TGTGCCAGCAGCTTAAGAGCGGGGGAGTTCACAGATACGCAGTATTTT
NA | TRBJ1-5 | NA | TRBV7-2 | CASSLGQNYQPQHF | TGTGCCAGCAGCTTAGGACAGAACTATCAGCCCCAGCATTTT
NA | TRBJ2-2 | NA | TRBV19 | CASSIQAGTGELFF | TGTGCCAGTAGTATTCAGGCGGGTACCGGGGAGCTGTTTTTT
TRBD1 | TRBJ2-3 | NA | TRBV5-1 | CASSEGQGIRDTQYF | TGCGCCAGCTCCGAGGGACAGGGTATAAGAGATACGCAGTATTTT